This record concerns one T cell receptor beta chain sequence. Its specific antigen is unknown. Base-call qualities are not available, and no considerably larger clone is one nucleotide away. TCRbeta CDR3 regions were amplified from genomic DNA using the immunoSEQ Assay, a bias-controlled multiplex PCR. The authors processed their data as follows. The number of nucleated cells in each sample was estimated from the amplification of reference gene primers within the assay. To quantify the absolute abundance of each unique TCRbeta CDR3 rearrangement, sequence reads were collapsed and filtered. For each sample, productive Simpson clonality was calculated as the square root of Simpson's diversity index over productive rearrangements. TCRdb's version of the immuneACCESS table is confined to in-frame rearrangements and falls short of the full clone set. An unresolved V gene accounts for under half of the shortfall where checked; the remainder is of unknown origin. V, J and clone size reflect that table, while D and trimming were determined from the DNA. The sample yields around 42,000 clones; roughly 85% were counted once. The top ten clonotypes cover over 10% of the sample.

This record comes from a study of blood T cell repertoires in COVID-19 (dated by TCRdb to about 2020). Context from the whole study: Samples covering the acute and convalescent phases of COVID-19 were provided by collaborators in the United States, Italy and Spain. The prospective study material was composed of cDNA or gDNA derived from T cells, B-cell-depleted T cells, or PBMCs. Deeply sampled blood TCRbeta repertoires from subjects exposed to, actively infected with, or recovered from COVID-19 were included in the dataset. A freely available public database, intended as a resource for researchers studying the immune response to SARS-CoV-2, is where the repertoires were released. The samples were drawn from the first 160 participants of the ongoing ImmuneRACE study and from 1,254 subjects provided by 6 global collaborators. A de-identified subject ID, COVID-19 status, age in years and sex were almost always included in the sample metadata. Where available, HLA class I and class II types were obtained from metadata supplied by the sample provider rather than from assay-based typing. Results the study describes overall, beyond this receptor: The amount of clinical and demographic metadata varied by source and participant and was provided uncurated.

Spanning cysteine to phenylalanine, the CDR3 consists of 16 amino acids. The only DNA kept is the CDR3, 48 bases in frame from the first base. From a lookup of the germline V gene, CDR1 and CDR2 are MDHEN and SYDVKM. The junction shows trimming of 5 bases on V and 5 bases on J, and the gene matches do not reach 9 bases of it. Each collaborating institution followed its own protocols to collect whole blood in K2EDTA tubes. For TCRbeta analysis, collaborator samples were shipped as frozen whole blood, as isolated PBMCs, or as DNA extracted from either sample type. The source is a woman in her sixties or seventies in a cohort sampled during active COVID-19. The sequence joins TRBV28 to TRBJ2-2, and 9 junction bases match TRBD1. The sequenced sample was peripheral blood. The encoded CDR3 is CASSPLLGQGTGELFF. The sequenced DNA: TGTGCCAGCAGTCCTCTTCTTGGACAGGGGACCGGGGAGCTGTTTTTT.